One sample yielded the 20 T cell receptor beta chains listed below, sequenced in a study of memory CD8 T cells in hepatitis C reinfection. The data were produced by immunoSEQ multiplex PCR, yet TCRdb's version contains in-frame clones alone and is incomplete. Seen here are 35,000 to 50,000 clones, approximately 87% observed once, and the top ten hold approximately 1.2%. Time point defined: peak reinfection, 3 to 8 weeks after reinfection detection. No in vitro expansion preceded TCR sequencing of the sorted cells. The sample was naive CD8+ T cells sorted from blood. The origin of the receptors is a man aged 18-30 years with hepatitis C virus infection.

The chain joins TRBV27 to TRBJ2-2; 10 bases align to TRBD1. The CDR3 is made up of 15 amino acids. Per the germline V gene, CDR1 is MNHEY and CDR2 is SMNVEV (reference sequence). Trimming at V came to 5 bases and at J to 6 bases, leaving 6 bases not matched to a gene. The CDR3 here is CASSLIGQGAGELFF. The CDR3 bases are TGTGCCAGCAGTCTAATCGGACAGGGGGCCGGGGAGCTGTTTTTT.

V and J are TRBV6-1 and TRBJ2-1; 11 nucleotides agree with TRBD2. With 5 bases clipped from V and 4 bases from J, the junction kept 4 bases outside the gene matches. Germline CDR1 and CDR2: MNHNS and SASEGT. The CDR3 has 15 amino acids. CDR3 in DNA: TGTGCCAGCAGTCTGACTAGCGGGGTTTACAATGAGCAGTTCTTC. This gives the protein CASSLTSGVYNEQFF.

The chain recombines TRBV7-9 with TRBJ2-3, with 8 bases that match TRBD1. CDR3 length equals 16 residues. Trimming removed 4 bases from V and 0 bases from J; junction bases left unmatched: 6. Germline V gene lookup returns CDR1 SEHNR and CDR2 FQNEAQ (reference sequence). CDR3 sequence reads: CASSSNRGTSTDTQYF. In DNA form, the CDR3 reads TGTGCCAGCAGCTCAAACAGGGGGACTAGCACAGATACGCAGTATTTT.

The chain couples TRBV27 to TRBJ1-4, with 10 bases fitting TRBD1. In germline, CDR1 is MNHEY, CDR2 SMNVEV (reference sequence). The CDR3 has 17 residues. The V segment lost 5 bases and the J segment 0 bases; nucleotides outside the gene matches: 6. CDR3 nucleotide sequence: TGTGCCAGCAGTAAAGGGACAGGGGCTTCAACTAATGAAAAACTGTTTTTT. Translated: CASSKGTGASTNEKLFF. The full variable domain, in which reference TRBV27 and TRBJ1-4 provide the parts outside the CDR3, is EAQVTQNPRYLITVTGKKLTVTCSQNMNHEYMSWYRQDPGLGLRQIYYSMNVEVTDKGDVPEGYKVSRKEKRNFPLILESPSPNQTSLYFCASSKGTGASTNEKLFFGSGTQLSVL.

This chain joins TRBV11-2 and TRBJ2-7; D is possibly TRBD1 (5 bases). The CDR3 contains 12 residues. The germline V gene has CDR1 SGHAT and CDR2 FQNNGV. Deletions cut 5 bases from V and 2 bases from J, with 7 bases between. CDR3 residues: CASSPQAYEQYV. In nucleotides, the CDR3 is TGTGCCAGCAGCCCACAGGCCTACGAGCAGTACGTC.

J is TRBJ2-3 and V is TRBV7-3, with D perhaps TRBD2 (6 bases). The CDR3 runs to 14 residues. Trimming took off 4 bases at V and 4 bases at J, with 12 bases between the two ends. In germline, CDR1 is SGHTA, CDR2 FQGTGA. The CDR3: CASSSQGGADTQYF. The CDR3, as DNA: TGTGCCAGCAGCTCCCAGGGAGGTGCAGATACGCAGTATTTT.

The chain uses TRBV6-1 and TRBJ1-6; TRBD1 matches 8 bases. J gave up 9 bases and V 6 bases, and 7 bases lay outside the gene matches. The CDR3 extends over 14 amino acids. CDR1 MNHNS and CDR2 SASEGT come from the germline V gene. The CDR3 DNA reads as TGTGCCAGCAGCTCGACAGGGGCGGGTTCACCCCTCCACTTT. This translates into CASSSTGAGSPLHF.

This clone has only a few counts. The chain joins TRBV5-5 to TRBJ2-7; D is possibly TRBD2 (6 bases). Looked up from germline, CDR1 is SGHKS and CDR2 is YYEKEE (reference sequence). V was clipped by 3 bases and J by 2 bases, with 12 bases between them. The CDR3 is 14 residues long. Written as DNA, the CDR3 is TGTGCCAGCAGCTCCGCGGGGCTGACCTACGAGCAGTACGTC. Amino acid sequence: CASSSAGLTYEQYV.

The rearrangement uses TRBV7-9 and TRBJ2-7; no firm D call. Deletions cut 5 bases from V and 7 bases from J, with 18 bases between. This CDR3 region has 14 residues. Germline V gene data show CDR1 as SEHNR and CDR2 as FQNEAQ (reference sequence). CDR3 bases: TGTGCCAGCAGCCTGGCCGGGTTATCTGGGGAGCAGTACGTC. It specifies CASSLAGLSGEQYV.

This chain links TRBV29-1 with TRBJ2-7; D might be TRBD1 (6 bases). The length of the CDR3 is 12 residues. V was clipped by 4 bases and J by 5 bases, with 12 bases between them. CDR1 is SQVTM and CDR2 is ANQGSEA in the germline V gene. CDR3 sequence: CSVAQGTNEQYF. CDR3 bases: TGCAGCGTTGCGCAGGGGACCAACGAGCAGTACTTC.

The rearrangement links TRBV7-9 to TRBJ2-1, with 11 bases aligning to TRBD2. Trimming took 5 bases from V and 5 from J; bases not matched to a gene: 8. Per the germline V gene, CDR1 is SEHNR and CDR2 is FQNEAQ (reference sequence). The CDR3 is 16 amino acids. The CDR3 loop reads CASSPSLAGGHNEQFF. CDR3 in DNA: TGTGCCAGCAGCCCGTCCCTAGCGGGGGGCCACAATGAGCAGTTCTTC.

This clone has a handful of counts. The genes are TRBV27 and TRBJ2-6, with D unresolved. CDR1 is MNHEY and CDR2 is SMNVEV in the germline V gene (reference sequence). Trimming cost V 8 bases and J 1 base, with 6 bases left between them. The CDR3 consists of 13 residues. The CDR3 is CASSPSGANVLTF. CDR3 coding DNA: TGTGCCAGCTCCCCATCTGGGGCCAACGTCCTGACTTTC.

The rearrangement links TRBV7-9 to TRBJ2-1; 9 bases are shared with TRBD2. V lost 1 base to trimming and J lost 8 bases; unmatched junction nucleotides: 3. The CDR3 spans 14 residues. Per germline, CDR1 SEHNR and CDR2 FQNEAQ (reference sequence). This CDR3 is CASSLVRGGHEQFF. In DNA form, the CDR3 reads TGTGCCAGCAGCTTAGTGCGGGGGGGCCATGAGCAGTTCTTC. Filled out from reference TRBV7-9 and TRBJ2-1, the complete variable domain reads DTGVSQNPRHKITKRGQNVTFRCDPISEHNRLYWYRQTLGQGPEFLTYFQNEAQLEKSRLLSDRFSAERPKGSFSTLEIQRTEQGDSAMYLCASSLVRGGHEQFFGPGTRLTVL.

This chain links TRBV7-9 with TRBJ2-5, with 9 bases matching TRBD1. Losses at the gene ends were 1 base for V and 5 bases for J; bases not matched to a gene: 2. This CDR3 comprises 14 residues. Germline V CDR1 and CDR2: SEHNR, FQNEAQ (reference sequence). This CDR3 reads CASSLGDRAETQYF. The CDR3 DNA reads as TGTGCCAGCAGCTTAGGGGACAGGGCGGAGACCCAGTACTTC.

This chain joins TRBV7-9 and TRBJ2-2; D ambiguous. In germline, CDR1 is SEHNR, CDR2 FQNEAQ (reference sequence). Trimming shortened V by 5 bases and J by 8 bases, and 9 bases separated the two germline ends. The CDR3 contains 12 residues. The CDR3 spells CASSRSGGELFF. CDR3 nucleotides: TGTGCCAGCAGCCGCTCCGGGGGGGAGCTGTTTTTT.

The chain joins TRBV5-6 to TRBJ1-5, with a possible D match to TRBD1 (5 bases). The V end was cut by 0 bases, the J end by 3 bases, with 10 bases between. Germline CDR1 SGHDT, CDR2 YYEEEE. This CDR3 comprises 15 residues. The DNA of the CDR3 is TGTGCCAGCAGCTTGGGTCCAGGGATCAATCAGCCCCAGCATTTT. Translation gives CASSLGPGINQPQHF.

The rearrangement links TRBV11-3 to TRBJ2-5; tentative D call: TRBD2 (7 bases). Trimming took 3 bases from V and 4 from J, leaving 18 bases between them. This CDR3 is built from 16 residues. Germline-derived CDR1 and CDR2 are SGHNT and YENEEA. The CDR3 sequence: CASSLGASGGGETQYF. DNA of the CDR3: TGTGCCAGCAGCTTGGGGGCTAGCGGAGGAGGAGAGACCCAGTACTTC.

The genes are TRBV19 and TRBJ2-7; 16 nucleotides agree with TRBD2. The germline V gene encodes CDR1 LNHDA and CDR2 SQIVND (reference sequence). V dropped 5 bases and J dropped 6; count of bases not matched to a gene: 4. This CDR3 region has 15 residues. CDR3 protein: CASSPGTSGRGEQYF. The CDR3 bases are TGTGCCAGTAGTCCTGGGACTAGCGGGAGGGGCGAGCAGTACTTC.

V gene TRBV27 combines with J gene TRBJ1-2; D gene ambiguous. V dropped 5 bases and J dropped 0 bases, with 10 bases sitting between them. CDR3 length equals 14 residues. CDR1 MNHEY and CDR2 SMNVEV come from the germline V gene (reference sequence). The CDR3 sequence: CASSGLSPNYGYTF. CDR3 sequence (DNA): TGTGCCAGCAGTGGGCTCAGCCCTAACTATGGCTACACCTTC.

This clone was found a few times. J is TRBJ1-3 and V is TRBV4-3; 10 bases fit TRBD1. In germline, CDR1 is LGHNA, CDR2 YSLEER. This CDR3 region has 14 residues. Losses at the gene ends were 3 bases for V and 7 bases for J; bases not matched to a gene: 3. In DNA form, the CDR3 reads TGCGCCAGCAGCCACGGGACAGGGGACAACACCATATATTTT. Residues: CASSHGTGDNTIYF.